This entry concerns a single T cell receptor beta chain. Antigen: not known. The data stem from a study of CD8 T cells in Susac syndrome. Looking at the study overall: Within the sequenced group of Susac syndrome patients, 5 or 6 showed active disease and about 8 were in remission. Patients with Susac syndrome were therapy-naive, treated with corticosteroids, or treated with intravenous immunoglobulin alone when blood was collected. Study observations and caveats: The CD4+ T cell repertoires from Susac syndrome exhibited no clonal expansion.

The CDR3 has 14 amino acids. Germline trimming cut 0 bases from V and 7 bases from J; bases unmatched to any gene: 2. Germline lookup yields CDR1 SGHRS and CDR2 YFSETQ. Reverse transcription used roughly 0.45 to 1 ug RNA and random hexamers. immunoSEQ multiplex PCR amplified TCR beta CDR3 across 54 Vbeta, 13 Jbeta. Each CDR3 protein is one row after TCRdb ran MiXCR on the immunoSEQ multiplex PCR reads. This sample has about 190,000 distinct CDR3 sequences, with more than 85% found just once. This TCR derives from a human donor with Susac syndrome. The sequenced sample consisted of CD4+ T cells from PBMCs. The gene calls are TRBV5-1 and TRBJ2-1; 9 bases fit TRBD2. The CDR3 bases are TGCGCCAGCAGCTTGGAACTAGCGGGTAATGAGCAGTTCTTC. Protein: CASSLELAGNEQFF.